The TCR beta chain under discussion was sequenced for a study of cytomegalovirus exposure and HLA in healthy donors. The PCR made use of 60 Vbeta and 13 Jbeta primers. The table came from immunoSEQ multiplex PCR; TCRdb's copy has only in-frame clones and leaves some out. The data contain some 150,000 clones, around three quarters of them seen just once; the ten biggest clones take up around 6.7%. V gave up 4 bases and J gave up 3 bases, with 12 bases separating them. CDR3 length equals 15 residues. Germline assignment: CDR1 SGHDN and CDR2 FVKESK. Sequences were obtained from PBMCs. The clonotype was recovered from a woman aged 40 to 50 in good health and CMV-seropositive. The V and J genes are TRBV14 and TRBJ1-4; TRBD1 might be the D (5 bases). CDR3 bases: TGTGCCAGCAGCCTCCAGGGTACGGCTAATGAAAAACTGTTTTTT. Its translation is CASSLQGTANEKLFF.